The 16 T cell receptor beta chains below all came from one sample that was sequenced in a study of blood T cell repertoires in COVID-19. The repertoire was sequenced with immunoSEQ multiplex PCR; TCRdb's copy has only in-frame clones and lacks some. Of under 300,000 clones listed, roughly 93% were seen once; the top ten hold about 2.1%. Sequencing was performed on PBMCs or T cells enriched from blood (not recorded which). These receptors originate from a woman between 40 and 55 years old with acute COVID-19.

The rearrangement joins TRBV6-5 to TRBJ1-4, with 9 positions matching TRBD1. Per the germline V gene, CDR1 is MNHEY and CDR2 is SVGAGI. There are 14 residues in the CDR3. Trimming at V came to 6 bases and at J to 5 bases, leaving 4 bases not matched to a gene. The CDR3 loop is CASRRQGGNEKLFF. CDR3 sequence (DNA): TGTGCCAGCAGACGACAGGGGGGGAATGAAAAACTGTTTTTT.

The chain is built from TRBV15 and TRBJ2-5, with 11 bases identical to TRBD2. Looked up from germline, CDR1 is LNHNV and CDR2 is YYDKDF (reference sequence). This CDR3 contains 16 residues. The trim removed 5 bases at V and 0 bases at J, leaving 5 bases unmatched. In DNA, the CDR3 is TGTGCCACCAGCGGGGGGACTAGCGGCAACCAAGAGACCCAGTACTTC. Translating it yields CATSGGTSGNQETQYF.

This rearrangement joins TRBV28 to TRBJ1-5; possibly TRBD1 for D (5 bases). V was clipped by 8 bases and J by 5 bases, with 13 bases between them. This CDR3 region has 13 residues. Germline V gives CDR1 MDHEN, CDR2 SYDVKM. CDR3 protein: CASSASGHQPQHF. The CDR3 DNA reads TGTGCCAGCTCGGCCTCAGGGCATCAGCCCCAGCATTTT.

This chain joins TRBV6-5 and TRBJ2-7; possible D gene TRBD2, 5 bases. The germline V gene encodes CDR1 MNHEY and CDR2 SVGAGI. The CDR3 has 16 residues. The V end lost 2 bases, the J end lost 4 bases, and 18 bases lay between the germline ends. The CDR3 protein is CASSYSTSGVVYEQYF. The CDR3 DNA sequence: TGTGCCAGCAGTTACAGCACCAGCGGAGTGGTATACGAGCAGTACTTC.

The chain recombines TRBV7-9 with TRBJ1-1; D ambiguous. Germline CDR1 is SEHNR and CDR2 is FQNEAQ (reference sequence). The V and J ends lost 5 bases and 3 bases respectively, with 13 bases between them. The CDR3 spans 14 residues. This chain's CDR3 is CASSPVWRDTEAFF. CDR3 DNA: TGTGCCAGCAGCCCCGTGTGGAGGGACACTGAAGCTTTCTTT. Full variable domain (outside the CDR3, taken from reference TRBV7-9 and TRBJ1-1): DTGVSQNPRHKITKRGQNVTFRCDPISEHNRLYWYRQTLGQGPEFLTYFQNEAQLEKSRLLSDRFSAERPKGSFSTLEIQRTEQGDSAMYLCASSPVWRDTEAFFGQGTRLTVV.

The chain employs TRBV30 and TRBJ2-5; 8 bases agree with TRBD1. The CDR3 runs 15 residues. Germline CDR1 reads GTSNPN; CDR2 reads SVGIG (reference sequence). V lost 2 bases, J lost 5 bases, and 10 bases stayed unmatched. The CDR3 region has the DNA TGTGCCTGGAGTTCGTTCGGGACAGGAAGGGAGACCCAGTACTTC. Translated, it gives CAWSSFGTGRETQYF.

This chain joins TRBV7-2 and TRBJ2-1; D gene uncertain. The germline gives CDR1 SGHTA, CDR2 FQGNSA. V lost 1 base and J 7 bases, leaving 11 bases between the germline ends. This CDR3 has 14 amino acids. CDR3 sequence reads: CASSLVVKLNEQFF. The DNA for the CDR3 is TGTGCCAGCAGCTTAGTAGTCAAACTTAATGAGCAGTTCTTC.

This clone was found once. V is TRBV5-4 and J is TRBJ1-2; 9 bases map to TRBD1. Losses at the gene ends were 3 bases for V and 6 bases for J; bases not matched to a gene: 9. The germline V gene has CDR1 SGHNT and CDR2 YYREEE (reference sequence). The CDR3 loop spans 15 amino acids. The CDR3 coding sequence is TGTGCCAGCAGCTGGACCGGGACAGGGAAGCATGGCTACACCTTC. It translates to CASSWTGTGKHGYTF.

The chain links TRBV4-2 to TRBJ1-5; 7 bases agree with TRBD1. The CDR3 is made up of 16 amino acids. The germline CDR1 and CDR2 sequences are LGHNA and YNFKEQ. V lost 0 bases and J lost 2; bases outside the gene matches: 4. Here the CDR3 DNA reads TGTGCCAGCAGCCAAGATCCGGGGACAGGCAATCAGCCCCAGCATTTT. It yields the protein CASSQDPGTGNQPQHF.

This clone showed up just once. The chain links TRBV19 to TRBJ1-1; 8 bases match TRBD1. The CDR3 totals 13 residues. Trimming cost V 8 bases and J 4 bases; bases outside gene matches: 6. Germline-derived CDR1 and CDR2 are LNHDA and SQIVND (reference sequence). This CDR3 is CASGQGKGTEAFF. DNA of the CDR3: TGTGCCAGTGGACAGGGAAAGGGCACTGAAGCTTTCTTT. Full variable domain (rest looked up from reference TRBV19 and TRBJ1-1): DGGITQSPKYLFRKEGQNVTLSCEQNLNHDAMYWYRQDPGQGLRLIYYSQIVNDFQKGDIAEGYSVSREKKESFPLTVTSAQKNPTAFYLCASGQGKGTEAFFGQGTRLTVV.

This clone showed up just once. The J gene is TRBJ2-7, the V gene TRBV6-5; a possible D gene is TRBD2 (5 bases). Per the germline V gene, CDR1 is MNHEY and CDR2 is SVGAGI. The V end was cut by 0 bases, the J end by 7 bases, with 13 bases between. This CDR3 region has 14 residues. In DNA, the CDR3 is TGTGCCAGCAGTTACTCGAGGACTCCCGGGGAGCAGTACTTC. Amino acids: CASSYSRTPGEQYF.

This chain joins TRBV28 and TRBJ1-6, with D unresolved. V was pared by 4 bases and J by 2 bases, with 12 bases between. CDR1 and CDR2 (germline): MDHEN, SYDVKM. The CDR3 extends over 16 amino acids. Written as DNA, the CDR3 is TGTGCCAGCAGTTCCCATTCGGAGGCCTATAATTCACCCCTCCACTTT. Amino acid sequence: CASSSHSEAYNSPLHF.

The CDR3 coding sequence is TGTGCCAGCAGTTACTTGAAGGGGGAGCAGTACTTC. It is translated as CASSYLKGEQYF. V gene TRBV6-2 or TRBV6-3 combines with J gene TRBJ2-7, with D possibly matching TRBD1 (5 bases). The length of the CDR3 is 12 residues. V lost 1 base and J 7 bases, leaving 8 bases between the germline ends. CDR1 and CDR2 from the germline V gene are MNHEY and SVGEGT.

This chain joins TRBV3-1 (or the pseudogene TRBV3-2) and TRBJ1-6, with D possibly TRBD1 on 5 matching bases. This CDR3 comprises 15 residues. Germline CDR1 and CDR2: LGHDT and YNNKEL (reference sequence). V lost 3 bases to trimming and J lost 10 bases, with 16 bases between them. The CDR3 loop reads CASSQLTVHGSPLHF. Written as DNA, the CDR3 is TGTGCCAGCAGCCAGTTGACAGTTCATGGATCACCCCTCCACTTT.

The count of this clone is one. The V call is TRBV10-3, the J call TRBJ1-2; TRBD1 matches 10 bases. This CDR3 is 14 amino acids long. CDR1 and CDR2 (germline): ENHRY, SYGVKD. V gave up 0 bases and J gave up 6 bases; unmatched junction bases: 1. CDR3 residues: CAISESGTGDGYTF. Here the CDR3 DNA reads TGTGCCATCAGTGAGTCCGGGACAGGGGATGGCTACACCTTC.

The chain employs TRBV7-3 and TRBJ2-1; the match to TRBD2 covers 7 bases. Per the germline V gene, CDR1 is SGHTA and CDR2 is FQGTGA. The CDR3 is 16 amino acids. The V gene end was trimmed by 4 bases and the J gene end by 5 bases; junction bases not matched to a gene: 11. The CDR3 DNA sequence: TGTGCCAGCAGCTCAGGTGGGGCGGGAGCGGACAATGAGCAGTTCTTC. Translation: CASSSGGAGADNEQFF. Filled out from reference TRBV7-3 and TRBJ2-1, the complete variable domain reads GAGVSQTPSNKVTEKGKYVELRCDPISGHTALYWYRQSLGQGPEFLIYFQGTGAADDSGLPNDRFFAVRPEGSVSTLKIQRTERGDSAVYLCASSSGGAGADNEQFFGPGTRLTVL.